The present T cell receptor (beta chain) was sequenced within a study of PD-1 blockade in classical Hodgkin lymphoma. Study in general: With a 2-week interval, patients received intravenous nivolumab at 3 mg/kg.

The CDR3 consists of 12 residues. The germline V gene has CDR1 LNHDA and CDR2 SQIVND (reference sequence). V dropped 7 bases and J dropped 5; count of bases not matched to a gene: 4. No patient escaped relapse after autologous stem cell transplantation, and brentuximab vedotin exposure varied. When best responses were assessed, they were complete response, partial response or progressive disease. This clone was recorded once. Repertoires were generated with immunoSEQ multiplex PCR, while TCRdb's copy carries only in-frame clones and drops some. The sample consists of around 100,000 clones, around nine tenths of them appearing once.

This specimen was peripheral blood mononuclear cells (PBMCs), taken before the second cycle of nivolumab. The chain combines TRBV19 with TRBJ1-1; 7 nucleotides line up with TRBD1. This TCR came from a human donor with classical Hodgkin lymphoma. This chain's CDR3 is CASNTGATEAFF. The DNA of the CDR3 is TGTGCCAGTAACACAGGGGCGACTGAAGCTTTCTTT.